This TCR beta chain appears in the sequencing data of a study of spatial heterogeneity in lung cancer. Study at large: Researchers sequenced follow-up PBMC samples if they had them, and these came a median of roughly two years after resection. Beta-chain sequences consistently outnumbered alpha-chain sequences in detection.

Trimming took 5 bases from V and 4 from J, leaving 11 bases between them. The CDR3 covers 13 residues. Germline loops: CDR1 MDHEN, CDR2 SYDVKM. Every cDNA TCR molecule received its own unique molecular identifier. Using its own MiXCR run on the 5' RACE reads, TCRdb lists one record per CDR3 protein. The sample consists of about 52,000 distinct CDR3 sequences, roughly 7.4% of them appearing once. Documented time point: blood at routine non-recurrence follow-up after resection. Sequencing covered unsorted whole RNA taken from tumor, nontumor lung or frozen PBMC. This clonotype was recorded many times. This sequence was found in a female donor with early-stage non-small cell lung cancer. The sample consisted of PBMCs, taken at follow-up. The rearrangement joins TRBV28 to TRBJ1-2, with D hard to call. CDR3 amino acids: CASSPGPLYGYTF. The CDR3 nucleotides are TGTGCCAGCAGTCCGGGCCCTCTCTATGGCTACACCTTC.